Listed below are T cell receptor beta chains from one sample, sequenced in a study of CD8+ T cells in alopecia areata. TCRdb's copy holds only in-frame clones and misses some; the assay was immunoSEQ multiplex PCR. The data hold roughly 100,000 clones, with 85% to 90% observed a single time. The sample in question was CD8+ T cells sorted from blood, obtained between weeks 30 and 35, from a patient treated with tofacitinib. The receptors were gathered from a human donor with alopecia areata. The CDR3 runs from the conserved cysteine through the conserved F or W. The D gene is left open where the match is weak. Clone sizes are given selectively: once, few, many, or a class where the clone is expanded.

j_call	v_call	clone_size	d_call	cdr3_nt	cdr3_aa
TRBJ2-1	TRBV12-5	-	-	TGTGCTAGTGGTTTGTCCTACATGAGCTCCTACAATGAGCAGTTCTTC	CASGLSYMSSYNEQFF
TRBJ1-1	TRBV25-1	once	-	TGTGCCAGCAGTGAATGGGAGGGAGACACTGAAGCTTTCTTT	CASSEWEGDTEAFF
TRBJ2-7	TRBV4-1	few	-	TGCGCCAGCAGCCAAGAAGAAGGAGGGCCCGAGCAGTACTTC	CASSQEEGGPEQYF
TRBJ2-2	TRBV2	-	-	TGTGCCAGCAGTGAATTTTTGACAGGTACCGGGGAGCTGTTTTTT	CASSEFLTGTGELFF
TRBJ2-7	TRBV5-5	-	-	TGTGCCAGCAGCTTCCAGGAGACCTACGAGCAGTACTTC	CASSFQETYEQYF
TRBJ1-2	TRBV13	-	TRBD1	TGTGCCAGCAGCTCTAACTTGGACAGGGTCTATGGCTACACCTTC	CASSSNLDRVYGYTF
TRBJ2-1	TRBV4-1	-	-	TGCGCCAGCAGCCATGCGGCTAGCCCCCGGGAGCAGTTCTTC	CASSHAASPREQFF
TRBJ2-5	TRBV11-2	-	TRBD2	TGTGCCAGCAGCTTAAGGTGGACTAGCGAGCATGACGAGACCCAGTACTTC	CASSLRWTSEHDETQYF
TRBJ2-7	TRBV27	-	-	TGTGCCAGCAGTTTTTTCCCTCACGAGCAGTACTTC	CASSFFPHEQYF
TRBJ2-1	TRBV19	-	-	TGTGCCAGTAGCCTACGGGGCCCTTCCTACAATGAGCAGTTCTTC	CASSLRGPSYNEQFF